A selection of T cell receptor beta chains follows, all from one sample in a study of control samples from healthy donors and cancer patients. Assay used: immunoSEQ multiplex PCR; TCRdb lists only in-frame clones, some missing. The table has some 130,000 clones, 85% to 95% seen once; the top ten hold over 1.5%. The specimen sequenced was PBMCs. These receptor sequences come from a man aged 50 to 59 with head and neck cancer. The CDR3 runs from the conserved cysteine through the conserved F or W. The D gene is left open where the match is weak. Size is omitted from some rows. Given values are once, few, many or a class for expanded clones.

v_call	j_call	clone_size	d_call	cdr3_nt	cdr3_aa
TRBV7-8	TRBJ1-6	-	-	TGTGCCAGCAGCTTACTCCTCGACAGCTGGGGCTCACCCCTCCACTTT	CASSLLLDSWGSPLHF
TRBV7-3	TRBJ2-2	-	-	TGTGCCAGCAGCTTGCTCGGCGGGGAGCTGTTTTTT	CASSLLGGELFF
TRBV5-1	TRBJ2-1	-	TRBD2	TGCGCCAGCAGCTTAGTACTAGCGGTAGACAATGAGCAGTTCTTC	CASSLVLAVDNEQFF
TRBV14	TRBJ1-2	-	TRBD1	TGTGCCAGCAGCCAAGTGGGACAGGTCTATGGCTACACCTTC	CASSQVGQVYGYTF
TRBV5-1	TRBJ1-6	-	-	TGCGCCAGCAGCTTGGACAGGACAAAGATTGTGGATTCACCCCTCCACTTT	CASSLDRTKIVDSPLHF
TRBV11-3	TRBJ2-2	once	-	TGTGCCAGCAGCCTTCTTGGGACAACCGGGGAGCTGTTTTTT	CASSLLGTTGELFF
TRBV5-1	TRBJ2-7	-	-	TGCGCCAGCAGCCTCACAGACACCCCGGGTTACGAGCAGTACTTC	CASSLTDTPGYEQYF
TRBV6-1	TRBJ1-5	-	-	TGTGCCAGCAGTGAGGGCAGGGGATATAGCAATCAGCCCCAGCATTTT	CASSEGRGYSNQPQHF
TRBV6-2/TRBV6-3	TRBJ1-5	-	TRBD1	TGTGCCAGCAGTTACGGACAGGGACTCTGGCCCCAGCATTTT	CASSYGQGLWPQHF
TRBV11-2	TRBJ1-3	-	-	TGTGCCAGCAGTTCCCAGGGGTCTGGAAACACCATATATTTT	CASSSQGSGNTIYF
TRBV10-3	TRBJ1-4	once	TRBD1	TGTGCCATCAGTGGGACAGGGGGGGAAAAACTGTTTTTT	CAISGTGGEKLFF
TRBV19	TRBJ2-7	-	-	TGTGCCAGTACCGGCAGCCGGTACGAGCAGTACTTC	CASTGSRYEQYF
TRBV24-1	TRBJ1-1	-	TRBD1	TGTGCCACCAGCCAGGGGGCAGAAGCTTTCTTT	CATSQGAEAFF